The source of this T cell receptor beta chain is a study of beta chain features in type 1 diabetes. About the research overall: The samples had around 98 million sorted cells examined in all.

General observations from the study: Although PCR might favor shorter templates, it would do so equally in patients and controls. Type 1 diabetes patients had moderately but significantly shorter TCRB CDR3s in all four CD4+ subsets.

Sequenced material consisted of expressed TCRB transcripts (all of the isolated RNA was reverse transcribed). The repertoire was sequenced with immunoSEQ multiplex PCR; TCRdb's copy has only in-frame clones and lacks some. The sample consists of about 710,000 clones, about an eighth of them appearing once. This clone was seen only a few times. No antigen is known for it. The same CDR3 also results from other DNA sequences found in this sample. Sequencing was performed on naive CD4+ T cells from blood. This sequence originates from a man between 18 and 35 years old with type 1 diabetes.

The CDR3 DNA is TGTGCCTGGAGTTCAGGATACGAGCAGTACTTC. Its protein product is CAWSSGYEQYF. The rearrangement joins TRBV30 to TRBJ2-7; D gene ambiguous. V was trimmed by 2 bases and J by 4 bases, leaving 6 bases between them. This CDR3 has 11 residues. Germline CDR1 reads GTSNPN; CDR2 reads SVGIG (reference sequence).